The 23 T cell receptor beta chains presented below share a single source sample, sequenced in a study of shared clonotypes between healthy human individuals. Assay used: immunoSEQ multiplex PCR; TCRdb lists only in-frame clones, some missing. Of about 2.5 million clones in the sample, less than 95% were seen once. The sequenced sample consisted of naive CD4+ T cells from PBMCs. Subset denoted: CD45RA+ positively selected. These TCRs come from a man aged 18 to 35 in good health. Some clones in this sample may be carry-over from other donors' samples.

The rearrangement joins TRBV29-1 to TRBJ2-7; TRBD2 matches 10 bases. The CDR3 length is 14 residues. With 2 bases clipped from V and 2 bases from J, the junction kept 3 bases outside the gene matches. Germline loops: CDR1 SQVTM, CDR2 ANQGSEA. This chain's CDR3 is CSVESSGRTYEQYF. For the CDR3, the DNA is TGCAGCGTTGAAAGTAGCGGGAGGACCTACGAGCAGTACTTC.

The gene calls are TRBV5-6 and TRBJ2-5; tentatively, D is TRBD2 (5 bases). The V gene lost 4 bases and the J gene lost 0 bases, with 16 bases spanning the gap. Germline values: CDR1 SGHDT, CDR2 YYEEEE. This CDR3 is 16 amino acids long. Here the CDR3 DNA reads TGTGCCAGCAGCCCGGGGATTTTCTTGTACCAAGAGACCCAGTACTTC. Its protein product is CASSPGIFLYQETQYF.

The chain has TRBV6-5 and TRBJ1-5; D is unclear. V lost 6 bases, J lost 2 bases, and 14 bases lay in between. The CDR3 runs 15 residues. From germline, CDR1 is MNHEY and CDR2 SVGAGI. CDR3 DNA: TGTGCCAGCAGACTCAGAGTAGGAGGCAATCAGCCCCAGCATTTT. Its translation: CASRLRVGGNQPQHF.

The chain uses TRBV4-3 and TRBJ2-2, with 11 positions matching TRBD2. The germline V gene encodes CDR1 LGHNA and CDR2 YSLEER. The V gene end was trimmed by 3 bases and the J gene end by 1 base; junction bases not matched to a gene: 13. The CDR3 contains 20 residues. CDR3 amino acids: CASSQRLAGGTRRNTGELFF. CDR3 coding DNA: TGCGCCAGCAGCCAGCGGCTAGCGGGAGGCACCCGACGGAACACCGGGGAGCTGTTTTTT.

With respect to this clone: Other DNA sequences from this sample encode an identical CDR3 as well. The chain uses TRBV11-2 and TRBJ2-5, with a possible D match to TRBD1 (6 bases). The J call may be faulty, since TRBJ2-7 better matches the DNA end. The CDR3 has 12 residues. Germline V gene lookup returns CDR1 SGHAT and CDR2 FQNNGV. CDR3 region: CASSLQGYEQYF. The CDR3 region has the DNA TGTGCCAGCAGCCTACAGGGCTACGAGCAGTACTTC.

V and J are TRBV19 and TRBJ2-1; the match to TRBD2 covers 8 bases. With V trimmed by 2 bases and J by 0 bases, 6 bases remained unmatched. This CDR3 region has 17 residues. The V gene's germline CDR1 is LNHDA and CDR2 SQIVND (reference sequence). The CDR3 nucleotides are TGTGCCAGTAGTATACGGCTAGCGGGCTCCTCCTACAATGAGCAGTTCTTC. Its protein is CASSIRLAGSSYNEQFF.

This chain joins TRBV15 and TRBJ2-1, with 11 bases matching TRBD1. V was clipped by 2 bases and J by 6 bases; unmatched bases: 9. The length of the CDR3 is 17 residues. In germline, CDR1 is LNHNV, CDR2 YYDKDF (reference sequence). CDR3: CATSRTLPGTGGNEQFF. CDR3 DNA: TGTGCCACCAGCAGAACCTTACCCGGGACAGGGGGCAATGAGCAGTTCTTC.

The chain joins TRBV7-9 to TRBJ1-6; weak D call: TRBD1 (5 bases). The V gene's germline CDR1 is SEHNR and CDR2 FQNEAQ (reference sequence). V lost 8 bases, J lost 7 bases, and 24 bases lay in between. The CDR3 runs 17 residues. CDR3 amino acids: CASSDHPGLGRNSPLHF. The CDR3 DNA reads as TGTGCCAGCTCCGACCATCCAGGTCTGGGGCGAAATTCACCCCTCCACTTT.

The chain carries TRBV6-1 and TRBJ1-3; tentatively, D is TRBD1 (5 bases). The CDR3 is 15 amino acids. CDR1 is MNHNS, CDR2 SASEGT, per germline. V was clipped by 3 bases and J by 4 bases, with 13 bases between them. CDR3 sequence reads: CASSDRGAAGNTIYF. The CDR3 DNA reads TGTGCCAGCAGTGATAGAGGGGCAGCCGGAAACACCATATATTTT.

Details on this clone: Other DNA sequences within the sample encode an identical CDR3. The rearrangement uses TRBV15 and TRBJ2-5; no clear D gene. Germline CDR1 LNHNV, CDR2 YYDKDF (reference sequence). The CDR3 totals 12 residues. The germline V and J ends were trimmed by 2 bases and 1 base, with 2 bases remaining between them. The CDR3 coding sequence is TGTGCCACCAGCAGACCCCAAGAGACCCAGTACTTC. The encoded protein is CATSRPQETQYF.

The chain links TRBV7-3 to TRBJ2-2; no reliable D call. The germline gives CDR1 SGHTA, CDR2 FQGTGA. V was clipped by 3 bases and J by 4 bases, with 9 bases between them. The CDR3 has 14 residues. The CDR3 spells CASSLPGITGELFF. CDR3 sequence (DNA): TGTGCCAGCAGCTTGCCTGGGATCACCGGGGAGCTGTTTTTT.

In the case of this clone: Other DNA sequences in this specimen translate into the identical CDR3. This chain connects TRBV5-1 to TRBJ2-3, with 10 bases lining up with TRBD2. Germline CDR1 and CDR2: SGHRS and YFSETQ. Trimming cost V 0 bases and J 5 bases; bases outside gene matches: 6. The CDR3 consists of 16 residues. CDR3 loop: CASSLDLAGVGDTQYF. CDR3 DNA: TGCGCCAGCAGCTTGGATCTAGCGGGAGTAGGAGATACGCAGTATTTT.

The CDR3 loop reads CASADSFHKQGTNTEAFF. DNA of the CDR3: TGTGCCAGCGCTGATTCTTTTCATAAACAAGGGACAAACACTGAAGCTTTCTTT. The rearrangement joins TRBV4-2 to TRBJ1-1; D is possibly TRBD1 (6 bases). Trimming pared 8 bases from V and 2 bases from J, leaving 27 bases between. From germline, CDR1 is LGHNA and CDR2 YNFKEQ. The CDR3 has 18 residues.

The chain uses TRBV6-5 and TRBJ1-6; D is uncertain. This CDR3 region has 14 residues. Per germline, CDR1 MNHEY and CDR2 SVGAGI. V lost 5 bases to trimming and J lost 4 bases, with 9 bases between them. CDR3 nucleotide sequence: TGTGCCAGCAGTCGGACGGAATATAATTCACCCCTCCACTTT. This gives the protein CASSRTEYNSPLHF.

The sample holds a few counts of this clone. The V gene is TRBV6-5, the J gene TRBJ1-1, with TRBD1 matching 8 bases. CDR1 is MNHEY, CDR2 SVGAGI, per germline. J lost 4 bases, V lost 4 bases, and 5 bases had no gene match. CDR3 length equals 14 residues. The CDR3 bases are TGTGCCAGCAGTTTCACAGGGGGTTCCACTGAAGCTTTCTTT. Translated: CASSFTGGSTEAFF.

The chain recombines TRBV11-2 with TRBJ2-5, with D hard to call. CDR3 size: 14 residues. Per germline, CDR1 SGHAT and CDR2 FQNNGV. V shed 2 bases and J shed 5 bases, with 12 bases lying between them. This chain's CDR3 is CASSLTSGSETQYF. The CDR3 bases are TGTGCCAGCAGCTTAACCTCCGGATCGGAGACCCAGTACTTC.

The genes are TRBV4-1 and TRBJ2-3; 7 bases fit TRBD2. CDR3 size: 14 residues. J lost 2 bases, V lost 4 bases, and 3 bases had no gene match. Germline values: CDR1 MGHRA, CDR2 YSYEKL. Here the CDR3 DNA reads TGCGCCAGCAGCCGGGACTACCTCACAGATACGCAGTATTTT. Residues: CASSRDYLTDTQYF.

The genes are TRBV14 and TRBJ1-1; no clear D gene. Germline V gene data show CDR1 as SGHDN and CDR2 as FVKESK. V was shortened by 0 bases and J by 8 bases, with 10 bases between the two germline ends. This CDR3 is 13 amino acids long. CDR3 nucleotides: TGTGCCAGCAGCCAAGATTTAGCCCGGGAAGCTTTCTTT. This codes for CASSQDLAREAFF.

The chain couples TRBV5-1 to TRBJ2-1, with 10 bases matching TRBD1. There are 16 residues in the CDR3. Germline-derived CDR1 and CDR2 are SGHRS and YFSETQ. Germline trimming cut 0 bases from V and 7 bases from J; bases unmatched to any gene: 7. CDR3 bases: TGCGCCAGCAGCTTGGGAAGGACAGGGGGGTGGAATGAGCAGTTCTTC. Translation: CASSLGRTGGWNEQFF.

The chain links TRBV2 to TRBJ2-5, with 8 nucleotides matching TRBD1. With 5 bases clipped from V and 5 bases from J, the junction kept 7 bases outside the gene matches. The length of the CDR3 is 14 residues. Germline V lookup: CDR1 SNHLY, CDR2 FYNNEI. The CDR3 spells CASSYQGAGETQYF. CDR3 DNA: TGTGCCAGCAGTTACCAGGGGGCTGGGGAGACCCAGTACTTC.

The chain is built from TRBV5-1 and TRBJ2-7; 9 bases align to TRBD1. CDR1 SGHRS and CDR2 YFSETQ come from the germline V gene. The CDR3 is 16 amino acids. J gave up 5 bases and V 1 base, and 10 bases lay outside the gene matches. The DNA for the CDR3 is TGCGCCAGCAGCTTGTTCTCTGCGGACAGGGGAAACGAGCAGTACTTC. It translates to CASSLFSADRGNEQYF.

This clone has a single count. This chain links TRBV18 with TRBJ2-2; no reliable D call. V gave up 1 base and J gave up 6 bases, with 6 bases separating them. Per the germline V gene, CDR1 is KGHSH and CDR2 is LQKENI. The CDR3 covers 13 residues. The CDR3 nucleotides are TGTGCCAGCTCACCACAACGTGCCGGGGAGCTGTTTTTT. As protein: CASSPQRAGELFF.

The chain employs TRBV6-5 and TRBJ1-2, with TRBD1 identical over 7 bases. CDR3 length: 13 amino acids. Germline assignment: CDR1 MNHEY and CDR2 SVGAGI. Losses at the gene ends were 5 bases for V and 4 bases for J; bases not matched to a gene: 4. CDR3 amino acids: CASSAGTVYGYTF. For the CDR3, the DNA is TGTGCCAGCAGTGCCGGGACAGTCTATGGCTACACCTTC.